The clone carrying this T cell receptor (beta chain) has more than one count but fewer than ten. PCR amplification relied on 60 Vbeta primers (plus 13 Jbeta primers). Using immunoSEQ multiplex PCR, the repertoire was profiled, and TCRdb retains in-frame clones only, with some absent. The table includes over 95,000 clones, roughly 69% detected once. The record originates from a study of cytomegalovirus exposure and HLA in healthy donors. Trimming at V came to 0 bases and at J to 6 bases, leaving 4 bases not matched to a gene. This CDR3 comprises 15 residues. Germline values: CDR1 LGHNA, CDR2 YNFKEQ. The V call is TRBV4-2, the J call TRBJ2-1; TRBD2 matches 8 bases. The receptor comes from a human donor in good health. The source material was PBMCs. The CDR3 DNA reads as TGTGCCAGCAGCCAAGATGGCGGGGGGCCCAATGAGCAGTTCTTC. Protein product: CASSQDGGGPNEQFF.